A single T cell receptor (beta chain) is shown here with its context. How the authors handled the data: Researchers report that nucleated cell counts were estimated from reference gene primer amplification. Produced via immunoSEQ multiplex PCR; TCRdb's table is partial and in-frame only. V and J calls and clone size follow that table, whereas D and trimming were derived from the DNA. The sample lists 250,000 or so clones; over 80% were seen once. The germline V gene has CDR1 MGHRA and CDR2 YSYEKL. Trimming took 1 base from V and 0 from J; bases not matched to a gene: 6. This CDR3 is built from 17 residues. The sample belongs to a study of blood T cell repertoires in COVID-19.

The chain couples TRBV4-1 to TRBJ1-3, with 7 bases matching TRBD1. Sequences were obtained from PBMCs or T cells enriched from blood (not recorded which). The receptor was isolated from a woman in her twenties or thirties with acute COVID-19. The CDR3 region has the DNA TGCGCCAGCAGCCAAGGACAGGACAGGCACTCTGGAAACACCATATATTTT. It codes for CASSQGQDRHSGNTIYF.